This TCR beta chain derives from a study of T-cell memory formation after mild COVID-19. Study conclusions and caveats: The authors left the SARS-CoV-2 specificity of second-wave clones peaking on day 37 unconfirmed.

TCRdb passed the 5' RACE reads through MiXCR, listing each CDR3 protein once. The data contain 190,000 or so distinct CDR3 sequences, about a fifth of them seen just once; the ten biggest clones take up about 23%. There are a few counts of this clonotype. Its antigen is as yet unknown. The CDR3 spans 15 residues. V dropped 4 bases and J dropped 2 bases, with 12 bases sitting between them. The V and J genes are TRBV12-3 or TRBV12-4 and TRBJ2-4; a possible D gene is TRBD1 (5 bases). The sequence derives from an adult woman who had mild COVID-19 (a few samples of this study predate the infection). Cell type and time point are not known. The sequencing input was PBMCs or a T cell subset sorted from them (not recorded which). The CDR3: CASSSARASKNIQYF. As DNA, the CDR3 is TGTGCCAGCAGTTCAGCCAGGGCGTCCAAAAACATTCAGTACTTC.